This T cell receptor beta chain was identified in a study of shared clonotypes between healthy human individuals. Trimming took 7 bases from V and 5 from J, leaving 18 bases between them. CDR3 size: 16 residues. From germline, CDR1 is SEHNR and CDR2 FQNEAQ (reference sequence). The assay was immunoSEQ multiplex PCR, and TCRdb's table has in-frame clones only and misses some. Of nearly 1,000,000 clones listed, approximately 80% are singletons. V is TRBV7-9 and J is TRBJ1-6, with D maybe TRBD1 (6 bases). The sample was memory CD4+ T cells sorted from blood. As to subset: CD45RA-negative fraction. The clonotype comes from a man aged 18 to 29 in good health. This CDR3 is CASTQSRGKDNSPLHF. CDR3 coding DNA: TGTGCCAGCACCCAAAGCAGGGGAAAGGATAATTCACCCCTCCACTTT. Complete variable domain (other parts from reference TRBV7-9 and TRBJ1-6): DTGVSQNPRHKITKRGQNVTFRCDPISEHNRLYWYRQTLGQGPEFLTYFQNEAQLEKSRLLSDRFSAERPKGSFSTLEIQRTEQGDSAMYLCASTQSRGKDNSPLHFGNGTRLTVT.